The T cell receptor (beta chain) under discussion was sequenced for a study of cytomegalovirus exposure and HLA in healthy donors. Study results and caveats: When analyzed later, a missense DCLRE1C variant was found to be linked to TCR beta V- and J-gene trimming.

Germline V lookup: CDR1 SQVTM, CDR2 ANQGSEA. This CDR3 comprises 13 residues. The V end lost 2 bases, the J end lost 4 bases, and 9 bases lay between the germline ends. The PCR made use of 60 Vbeta and 13 Jbeta primers. Measured with immunoSEQ multiplex PCR; TCRdb has only the in-frame clones, and not every one. Among about 130,000 clones listed, roughly 82% were seen once. Note on this clone: The target antigen is unknown.

The sample taken for sequencing was PBMCs. The chain is built from TRBV29-1 and TRBJ2-1, with a possible D match to TRBD2 (6 bases). The sequence came from a boy younger than 18 in good health and CMV-seronegative. The CDR3 bases are TGCAGCGTTGAACCTAGCGCTTACAATGAGCAGTTCTTC. Encoded protein: CSVEPSAYNEQFF.